A single sample is the source of the 25 T cell receptor beta chains below, sequenced in a study of cytomegalovirus exposure and HLA in healthy donors. Vbeta (60) and Jbeta (13) primers were used in the PCR. Assay used: immunoSEQ multiplex PCR; TCRdb lists only in-frame clones, some missing. The sample gives roughly 100,000 clones, approximately 70% of which show up once; about 0.8% is in the top ten. The sample consisted of PBMCs. These receptors all stem from a boy aged 10-17 years in good health and CMV-seronegative.

The CDR3 DNA follows: TGTGCCTGGAGTCCCCGGAGGGGAGGGGGAGCTTTCTTT. Translated: CAWSPRRGGGAFF. V and J are TRBV30 and TRBJ1-1, with D perhaps matching TRBD1 (6 bases). Germline V lookup: CDR1 GTSNPN, CDR2 SVGIG (reference sequence). CDR3 length: 13 residues. V lost 2 bases to trimming and J lost 10 bases, with 17 bases between them.

This sequence joins TRBV18 and TRBJ1-1; 9 bases line up with TRBD1. Germline assignment: CDR1 KGHSH and CDR2 LQKENI. The junction had 5 bases not matched to a gene; V was cut back by 0 bases and J by 0 bases. CDR3 length: 17 residues. CDR3 DNA sequence: TGTGCCAGCTCACCACCGACAGGGGGTAGGGTGAACACTGAAGCTTTCTTT. Translating gives CASSPPTGGRVNTEAFF. Looking up the rest from reference TRBV18 and TRBJ1-1 gives the full variable domain: NAGVMQNPRHLVRRRGQEARLRCSPMKGHSHVYWYRQLPEEGLKFMVYLQKENIIDESGMPKERFSAEFPKEGPSILRIQQVVRGDSAAYFCASSPPTGGRVNTEAFFGQGTRLTVV.

The chain couples TRBV6-1 to TRBJ1-2, with D uncertain. This CDR3 spans 14 amino acids. Germline V gene sequence: CDR1 MNHNS, CDR2 SASEGT. V was cut by 7 bases and J by 2 bases, with 14 bases left in between. The CDR3 DNA follows: TGTGCCAGCATGATCGAATACCAGAACTATGGCTACACCTTC. As protein: CASMIEYQNYGYTF.

This clone appeared a few times. V is TRBV6-5 and J is TRBJ2-7, with 11 bases lining up with TRBD1. J lost 3 bases, V lost 5 bases, and 6 bases had no gene match. The CDR3 loop spans 15 amino acids. Germline loops: CDR1 MNHEY, CDR2 SVGAGI. The CDR3 spells CASSPLGTGGYEQYF. The CDR3 nucleotides are TGTGCCAGCAGTCCTCTTGGGACAGGGGGCTACGAGCAGTACTTC.

The V gene is TRBV6-5, the J gene TRBJ1-1; the D gene is possibly TRBD1 (5 bases). This CDR3 is 14 amino acids long. Germline V gene lookup returns CDR1 MNHEY and CDR2 SVGAGI. V lost 0 bases and J lost 8, with 13 bases in between. CDR3 sequence reads: CASSYSIRQQEAFF. The CDR3 DNA follows: TGTGCCAGCAGTTACTCGATACGACAGCAGGAAGCTTTCTTT.

This sequence joins TRBV28 and TRBJ1-2, with a possible D match to TRBD1 (6 bases). Trimming took off 3 bases at V and 4 bases at J, with 9 bases between the two ends. The CDR3 covers 13 residues. Germline V gives CDR1 MDHEN, CDR2 SYDVKM. CDR3 in DNA: TGTGCCAGCAGTTTCGGACAGACCTATGGCTACACCTTC. Translating gives CASSFGQTYGYTF.

The chain recombines TRBV7-9 with TRBJ2-3; TRBD2 matches 9 bases. V lost 7 bases and J lost 4; bases outside the gene matches: 3. CDR1 and CDR2 (germline): SEHNR, FQNEAQ (reference sequence). This CDR3 spans 13 amino acids. In DNA, the CDR3 is TGTGCCAGCACGGCGGGAGGGCCAGATACGCAGTATTTT. Amino acids: CASTAGGPDTQYF.

V and J are TRBV7-9 and TRBJ2-7; a possible D gene is TRBD2 (6 bases). Per the germline V gene, CDR1 is SEHNR and CDR2 is FQNEAQ (reference sequence). V shed 3 bases and J shed 6 bases, with 15 bases lying between them. The CDR3 consists of 14 residues. The CDR3 nucleotides read TGTGCCAGCAGCTTGCGGGACTCCTCCCTCGAGCAGTACTTC. Translation: CASSLRDSSLEQYF.

This chain uses TRBV5-1 with TRBJ1-1; TRBD1 matches at 8 bases. J gave up 4 bases and V 2 bases, and 7 bases lay outside the gene matches. CDR1 and CDR2 (germline): SGHRS, YFSETQ. The CDR3 has 15 residues. The CDR3 DNA is TGCGCCAGCAGCTTATCGACAGGGGCGGGCACTGAAGCTTTCTTT. Its protein product is CASSLSTGAGTEAFF.

The gene calls are TRBV7-9 and TRBJ2-7, with D uncertain. Trimming pared 5 bases from V and 5 bases from J, leaving 13 bases between. The germline CDR1 and CDR2 sequences are SEHNR and FQNEAQ (reference sequence). The length of the CDR3 is 13 residues. The CDR3 DNA sequence: TGTGCCAGCAGCCCAAGCATTGGAGACGAGCAGTACTTC. Encoded protein: CASSPSIGDEQYF.

The rearrangement links TRBV28 to TRBJ1-5, with D possibly matching TRBD1 (5 bases). V lost 2 bases, J lost 8 bases, and 25 bases lay in between. Germline CDR1 MDHEN, CDR2 SYDVKM. The CDR3 contains 18 residues. The CDR3 loop reads CASSLGHVGPRLGEPQHF. As DNA, the CDR3 is TGTGCCAGCAGTTTAGGTCATGTCGGGCCTAGGTTAGGGGAGCCCCAGCATTTT.

The chain links TRBV5-6 to TRBJ1-2; D is possibly TRBD1 (5 bases). The V end lost 5 bases, the J end lost 4 bases, and 12 bases lay between the germline ends. The CDR3 runs 13 residues. CDR1 is SGHDT and CDR2 is YYEEEE in the germline V gene. Written as DNA, the CDR3 is TGTGCCAGCAGTTCGGGACTGATCTATGGCTACACCTTC. This gives the protein CASSSGLIYGYTF.

In this sample, this clone turned up once. J is TRBJ2-1 and V is TRBV5-1, with a possible D match to TRBD2 (5 bases). Trimming removed 0 bases from V and 0 bases from J, with 10 bases in between. The CDR3 is 16 amino acids. Per germline, CDR1 SGHRS and CDR2 YFSETQ. CDR3 loop: CASSLGRGSSYNEQFF. CDR3 nucleotide sequence: TGCGCCAGCAGCTTGGGTCGAGGGAGCTCCTACAATGAGCAGTTCTTC.

The rearrangement links TRBV7-2 to TRBJ1-4; 7 positions agree with TRBD1. This CDR3 has 16 residues. Germline V gene sequence: CDR1 SGHTA, CDR2 FQGNSA. With 1 base clipped from V and 8 bases from J, the junction kept 10 bases outside the gene matches. CDR3 sequence reads: CASSLGLRGSGEKLFF. The CDR3 DNA reads TGTGCCAGCAGCTTAGGACTCAGGGGGTCAGGGGAAAAACTGTTTTTT.

The CDR3 here is CASRVREVSTEQYF. The CDR3 nucleotides are TGTGCCAGTAGGGTCAGGGAGGTCTCTACCGAGCAGTACTTC. The chain carries TRBV19 and TRBJ2-7, with D maybe TRBD2 (6 bases). Germline CDR1 reads LNHDA; CDR2 reads SQIVND (reference sequence). Deletions cut 6 bases from V and 6 bases from J, with 18 bases between. The CDR3 runs 14 residues.

The gene calls are TRBV12-2 and TRBJ2-5; the table's D call TRBD1 went unverified against the DNA. TRBV12-2 is recorded as a pseudogene. The CDR3 is made up of 15 amino acids. The CDR3, as DNA: TGTGCAAGTCGCTACAGGGGAAACCCCCAAGAGACCCAGTACTTC. This sequence encodes CASRYRGNPQETQYF.

The chain has TRBV2 and TRBJ2-1; 10 bases line up with TRBD2. The CDR3 is 15 amino acids. V dropped 4 bases and J dropped 8; count of bases not matched to a gene: 8. The V gene's germline CDR1 is SNHLY and CDR2 FYNNEI. CDR3 sequence reads: CASSVEREGFDEQFF. CDR3 in DNA: TGTGCCAGCAGTGTGGAGCGGGAGGGTTTCGATGAGCAGTTCTTC. The variable domain in full, completed from reference TRBV2 and TRBJ2-1, reads EPEVTQTPSHQVTQMGQEVILRCVPISNHLYFYWYRQILGQKVEFLVSFYNNEISEKSEIFDDQFSVERPDGSNFTLKIRSTKLEDSAMYFCASSVEREGFDEQFFGPGTRLTVL.

In this sample, this clone turned up a few times. The CDR3 reads CASSSGTGGEREPQHF. The CDR3 nucleotides read TGTGCCAGCAGCTCCGGGACAGGGGGAGAACGGGAGCCCCAGCATTTT. The gene calls are TRBV7-9 and TRBJ1-5; TRBD1 matches 11 bases. Germline trimming cut 4 bases from V and 8 bases from J; bases unmatched to any gene: 10. CDR3 length: 16 residues. The V gene's germline CDR1 is SEHNR and CDR2 FQNEAQ (reference sequence).

The V and J genes are TRBV27 and TRBJ1-4; 8 nucleotides match TRBD1. CDR1 is MNHEY and CDR2 is SMNVEV in the germline V gene (reference sequence). The CDR3 loop spans 15 amino acids. Trimming at V came to 3 bases and at J to 4 bases, leaving 4 bases not matched to a gene. The CDR3 loop reads CASSFRGQGNEKLFF. The CDR3 bases are TGTGCCAGCAGTTTCCGAGGACAGGGTAATGAAAAACTGTTTTTT.

This clone was recorded once. The chain uses TRBV15 and TRBJ2-7; TRBD1 aligns across 9 bases. Germline assignment: CDR1 LNHNV and CDR2 YYDKDF (reference sequence). This CDR3 has 16 amino acids. The junction had 5 bases not matched to a gene; V was cut back by 2 bases and J by 0 bases. The chain's CDR3 is CATSRPYRGPSYEQYF. As DNA, the CDR3 is TGTGCCACCAGCAGACCCTACAGGGGGCCCTCCTACGAGCAGTACTTC.

The chain joins TRBV13 to TRBJ2-7; 8 nucleotides line up with TRBD2. With 6 bases clipped from V and 11 bases from J, the junction kept 15 bases outside the gene matches. The CDR3 is 14 amino acids. Per the germline V gene, CDR1 is PRHDT and CDR2 is FYEKMQ (reference sequence). CDR3 amino acids: CASRVGGAFGGEYF. The DNA of the CDR3 is TGTGCCAGCAGGGTGGGAGGTGCCTTCGGGGGGGAGTACTTC.

The J gene is TRBJ2-3, the V gene TRBV5-1; 7 nucleotides agree with TRBD2. The trim removed 1 base at V and 2 bases at J, leaving 7 bases unmatched. Per germline, CDR1 SGHRS and CDR2 YFSETQ. CDR3 length: 16 residues. CDR3 bases: TGCGCCAGCAGCTTGACCACTAGCGCTAACACAGATACGCAGTATTTT. Encoded protein: CASSLTTSANTDTQYF. Filled out from reference TRBV5-1 and TRBJ2-3, the complete variable domain reads KAGVTQTPRYLIKTRGQQVTLSCSPISGHRSVSWYQQTPGQGLQFLFEYFSETQRNKGNFPGRFSGRQFSNSRSEMNVSTLELGDSALYLCASSLTTSANTDTQYFGPGTRLTVL.

The chain has TRBV11-2 and TRBJ1-2; D is perhaps TRBD1 (5 bases). The CDR3 is 14 residues long. Between the trimmed V and J ends, which lost 2 bases and 5 bases, there was a span of 12 bases. CDR1 is SGHAT and CDR2 is FQNNGV in the germline V gene. The CDR3 spells CASSLTDNSYGYTF. Written as DNA, the CDR3 is TGTGCCAGCAGCTTAACGGACAACTCTTATGGCTACACCTTC.

The V gene is TRBV18, the J gene TRBJ2-1, with D possibly matching TRBD2 (6 bases). This CDR3 spans 15 amino acids. V gave up 3 bases and J gave up 4 bases, with 13 bases separating them. Per the germline V gene, CDR1 is KGHSH and CDR2 is LQKENI. The CDR3 bases are TGTGCCAGCTCACCGACTAGGTGGACGTACAATGAGCAGTTCTTC. The encoded protein is CASSPTRWTYNEQFF.

The V and J genes are TRBV4-1 and TRBJ2-7; 8 bases agree with TRBD2. V was pared by 4 bases and J by 3 bases, with 14 bases of the junction left unmatched. CDR1 is MGHRA, CDR2 YSYEKL, per germline. This CDR3 has 17 residues. In DNA form, the CDR3 reads TGCGCCAGCAGCCTCCTCTCCGGGACTAGTGTTCTCTACGAGCAGTACTTC. Translating it yields CASSLLSGTSVLYEQYF.